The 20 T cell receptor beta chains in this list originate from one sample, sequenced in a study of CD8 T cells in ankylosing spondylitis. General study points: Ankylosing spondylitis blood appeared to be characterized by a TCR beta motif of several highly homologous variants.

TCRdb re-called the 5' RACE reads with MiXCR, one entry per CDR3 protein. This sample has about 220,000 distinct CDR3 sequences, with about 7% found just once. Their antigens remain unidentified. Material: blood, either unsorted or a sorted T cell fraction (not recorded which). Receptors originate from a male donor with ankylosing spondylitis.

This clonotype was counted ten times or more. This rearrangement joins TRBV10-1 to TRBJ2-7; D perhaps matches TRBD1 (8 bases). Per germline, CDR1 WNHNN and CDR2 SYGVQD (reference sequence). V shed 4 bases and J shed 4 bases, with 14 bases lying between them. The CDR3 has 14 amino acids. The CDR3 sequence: CASSGTGGAYEQYF. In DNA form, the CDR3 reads TGCGCCAGCAGTGGAACAGGGGGGGCTTACGAGCAGTACTTC.

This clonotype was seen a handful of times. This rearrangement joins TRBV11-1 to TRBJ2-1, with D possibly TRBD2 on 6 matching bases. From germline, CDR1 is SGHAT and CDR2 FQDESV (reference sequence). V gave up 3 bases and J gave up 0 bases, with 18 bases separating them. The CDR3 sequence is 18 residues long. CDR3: CASSFSRSGAPSYNEQFF. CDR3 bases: TGTGCCAGCAGCTTTTCCCGATCGGGAGCCCCCTCCTACAATGAGCAGTTCTTC.

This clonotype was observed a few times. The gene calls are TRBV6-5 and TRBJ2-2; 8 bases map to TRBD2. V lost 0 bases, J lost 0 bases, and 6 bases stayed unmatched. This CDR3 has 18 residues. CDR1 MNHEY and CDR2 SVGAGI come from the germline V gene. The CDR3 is CASSYSRRGGPNTGELFF. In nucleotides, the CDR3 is TGTGCCAGCAGTTACTCGAGGCGCGGGGGGCCGAACACCGGGGAGCTGTTTTTT.

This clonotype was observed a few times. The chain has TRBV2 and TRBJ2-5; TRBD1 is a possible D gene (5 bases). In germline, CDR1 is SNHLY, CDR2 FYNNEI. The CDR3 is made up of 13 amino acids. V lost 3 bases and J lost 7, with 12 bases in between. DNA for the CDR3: TGTGCCAGCAGTGACCTGGACATCCGGACCCAGTACTTC. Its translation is CASSDLDIRTQYF.

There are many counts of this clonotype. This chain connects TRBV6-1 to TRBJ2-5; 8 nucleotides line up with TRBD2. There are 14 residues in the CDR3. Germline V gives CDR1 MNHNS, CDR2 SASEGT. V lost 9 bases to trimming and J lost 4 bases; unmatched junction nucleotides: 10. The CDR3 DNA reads TGTGCCAGGGTCCGACCGGGAGGGGGAGAGACCCAGTACTTC. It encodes CARVRPGGGETQYF.

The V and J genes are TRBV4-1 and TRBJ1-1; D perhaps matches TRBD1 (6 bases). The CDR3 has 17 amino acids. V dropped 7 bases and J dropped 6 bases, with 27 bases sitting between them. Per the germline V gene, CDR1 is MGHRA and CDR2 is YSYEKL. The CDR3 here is CASTPLEGVPRNSEAFF. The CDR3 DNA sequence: TGCGCCAGCACTCCCCTGGAGGGGGTCCCCCGAAATTCTGAAGCTTTCTTT.

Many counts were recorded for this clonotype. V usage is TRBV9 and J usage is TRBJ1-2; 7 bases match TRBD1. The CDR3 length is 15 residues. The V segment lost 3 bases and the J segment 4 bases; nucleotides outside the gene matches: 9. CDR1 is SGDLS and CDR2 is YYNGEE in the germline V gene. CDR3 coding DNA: TGTGCCAGCAGCGCGACAGGGCTCGAAGTCTATGGCTACACCTTC. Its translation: CASSATGLEVYGYTF.

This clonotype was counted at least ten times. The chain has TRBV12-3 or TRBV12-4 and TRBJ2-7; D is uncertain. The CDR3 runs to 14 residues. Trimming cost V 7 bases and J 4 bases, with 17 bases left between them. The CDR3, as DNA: TGTGCCAGCACCTTAGGGCACAGCAAATACGAGCAGTACTTC. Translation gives CASTLGHSKYEQYF.

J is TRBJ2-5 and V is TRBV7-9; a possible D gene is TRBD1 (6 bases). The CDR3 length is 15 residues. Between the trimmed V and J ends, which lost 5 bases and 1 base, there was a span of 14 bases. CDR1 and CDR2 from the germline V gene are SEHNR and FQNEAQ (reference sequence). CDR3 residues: CASSPKDSSQETQYF. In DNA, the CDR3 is TGTGCCAGCAGCCCCAAGGACAGCTCCCAAGAGACCCAGTACTTC.

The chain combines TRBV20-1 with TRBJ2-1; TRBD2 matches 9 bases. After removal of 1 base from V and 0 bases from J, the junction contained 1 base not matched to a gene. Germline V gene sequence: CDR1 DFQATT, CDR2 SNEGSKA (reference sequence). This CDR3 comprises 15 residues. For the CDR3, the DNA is TGCAGTGCTAGAGTAGCGGGAGACTCCTACAATGAGCAGTTCTTC. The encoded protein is CSARVAGDSYNEQFF.

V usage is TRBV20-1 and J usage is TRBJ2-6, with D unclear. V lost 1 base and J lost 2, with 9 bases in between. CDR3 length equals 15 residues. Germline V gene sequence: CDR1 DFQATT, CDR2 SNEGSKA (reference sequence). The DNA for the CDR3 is TGCAGTGCTAGAGTTGGGTCAGCTGGGGCCAACGTCCTGACTTTC. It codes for CSARVGSAGANVLTF.

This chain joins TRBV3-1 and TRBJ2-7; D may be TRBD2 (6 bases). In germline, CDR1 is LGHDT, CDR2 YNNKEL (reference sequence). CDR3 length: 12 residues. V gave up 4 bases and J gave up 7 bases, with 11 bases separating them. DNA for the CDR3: TGTGCCAGCAGCCCCGGCGGGACTGAGCAGTACTTC. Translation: CASSPGGTEQYF.

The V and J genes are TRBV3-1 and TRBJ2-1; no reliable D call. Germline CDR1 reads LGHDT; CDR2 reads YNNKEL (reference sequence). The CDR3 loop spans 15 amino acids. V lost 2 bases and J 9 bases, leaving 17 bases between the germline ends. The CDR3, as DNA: TGTGCCAGCAGCCAAAACAGTCGGCGTCTTATTGAGCAGTTCTTC. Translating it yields CASSQNSRRLIEQFF.

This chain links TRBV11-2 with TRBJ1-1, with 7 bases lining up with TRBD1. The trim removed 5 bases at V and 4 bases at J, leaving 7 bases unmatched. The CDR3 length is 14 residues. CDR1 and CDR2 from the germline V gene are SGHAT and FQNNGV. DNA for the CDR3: TGTGCCAGCAGCGTCCGGGACAGAGTCACTGAAGCTTTCTTT. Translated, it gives CASSVRDRVTEAFF.

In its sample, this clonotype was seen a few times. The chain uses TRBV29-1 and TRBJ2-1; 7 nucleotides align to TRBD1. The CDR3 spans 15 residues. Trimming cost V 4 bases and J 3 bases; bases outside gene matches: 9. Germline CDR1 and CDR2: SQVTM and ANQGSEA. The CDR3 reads CSVGQGSSYYNEQFF. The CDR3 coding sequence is TGCAGCGTTGGACAGGGCAGTTCCTACTACAATGAGCAGTTCTTC.

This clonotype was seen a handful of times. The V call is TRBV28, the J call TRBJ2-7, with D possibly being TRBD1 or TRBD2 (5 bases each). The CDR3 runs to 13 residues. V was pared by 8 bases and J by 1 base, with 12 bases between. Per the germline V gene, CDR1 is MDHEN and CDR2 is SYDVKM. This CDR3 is CASAEGHSYEQYF. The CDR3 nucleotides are TGTGCCAGCGCAGAGGGGCATTCCTACGAGCAGTACTTC.

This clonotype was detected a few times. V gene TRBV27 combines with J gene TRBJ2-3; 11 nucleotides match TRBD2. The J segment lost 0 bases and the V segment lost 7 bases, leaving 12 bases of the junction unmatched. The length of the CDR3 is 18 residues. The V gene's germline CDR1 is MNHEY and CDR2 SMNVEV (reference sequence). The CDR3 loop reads CASTFRASGRFSTDTQYF. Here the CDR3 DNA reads TGTGCCAGCACTTTCCGGGCTAGCGGGAGGTTTAGCACAGATACGCAGTATTTT.

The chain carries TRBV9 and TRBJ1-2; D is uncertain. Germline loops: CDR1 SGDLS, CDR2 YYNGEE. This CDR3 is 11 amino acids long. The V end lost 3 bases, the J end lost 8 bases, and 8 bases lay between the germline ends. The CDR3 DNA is TGTGCCAGCAGCGGCGCTCCCGGCTACACCTTC. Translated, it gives CASSGAPGYTF.

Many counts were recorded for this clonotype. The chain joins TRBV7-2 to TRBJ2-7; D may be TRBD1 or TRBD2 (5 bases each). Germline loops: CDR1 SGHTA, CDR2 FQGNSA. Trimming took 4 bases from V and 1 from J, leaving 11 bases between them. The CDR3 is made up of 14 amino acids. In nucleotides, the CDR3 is TGTGCCAGCAGCTCCGGGACCTCGTCCTACGAGCAGTACTTC. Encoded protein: CASSSGTSSYEQYF.

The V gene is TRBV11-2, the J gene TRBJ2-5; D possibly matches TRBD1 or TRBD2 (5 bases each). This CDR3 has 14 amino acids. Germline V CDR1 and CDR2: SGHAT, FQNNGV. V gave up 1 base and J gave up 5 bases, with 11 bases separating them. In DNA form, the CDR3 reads TGTGCCAGCAGCTTAGGGTGGGGGTCGGAGACCCAGTACTTC. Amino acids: CASSLGWGSETQYF.